The next 14 T cell receptor beta chains were all read from a single sample in a study of beta chain features in type 1 diabetes. TCRB transcripts that were expressed got sequenced, as all of the isolated RNA had been reverse transcribed. Only in-frame clones appear in the TCRdb table, and some are missing; sequencing was by immunoSEQ multiplex PCR. The data contain under 800,000 clones, about 16% of them singletons. Sequenced sample: naive CD4+ T cells from blood. These receptors came from a young man in good health.

The rearrangement links TRBV9 to TRBJ1-2; 8 nucleotides agree with TRBD1. Germline values: CDR1 SGDLS, CDR2 YYNGEE. The CDR3 contains 16 residues. Unmatched junction bases numbered 8, after V lost 2 bases and J lost 2 bases. The CDR3 spells CASSVFLTGANYGYTF. The CDR3 DNA sequence: TGTGCCAGCAGCGTTTTCTTGACAGGGGCGAACTATGGCTACACCTTC.

J is TRBJ2-3 and V is TRBV9, with 8 bases lining up with TRBD1. Germline assignment: CDR1 SGDLS and CDR2 YYNGEE. Trimming took 2 bases from V and 0 from J; bases not matched to a gene: 8. The CDR3 is made up of 17 amino acids. CDR3 sequence: CASSVRDRTTSTDTQYF. The CDR3 nucleotides read TGTGCCAGCAGCGTCCGGGACAGGACTACTAGCACAGATACGCAGTATTTT.

The chain combines TRBV10-3 with TRBJ2-2, with 10 bases aligning to TRBD2. The germline CDR1 and CDR2 sequences are ENHRY and SYGVKD. The ends lost 5 bases at V and 7 bases at J; junction bases unmatched: 13. CDR3 length: 17 residues. The CDR3 region has the DNA TGTGCCATCAGTCGCCAAACTAGCGGGATAACCAACGGGGAGCTGTTTTTT. It is translated as CAISRQTSGITNGELFF.

This clone occurred a few times. The genes are TRBV10-3 and TRBJ2-7; 10 bases are shared with TRBD2. This CDR3 is built from 14 residues. In germline, CDR1 is ENHRY, CDR2 SYGVKD. Losses at the gene ends were 2 bases for V and 12 bases for J; bases not matched to a gene: 10. The CDR3 sequence: CAISEGLADTKPYF. The CDR3 DNA follows: TGTGCCATCAGTGAGGGACTAGCGGACACGAAACCGTACTTC.

This chain links TRBV7-2 with TRBJ2-7, with 10 positions matching TRBD1. This CDR3 is 16 amino acids long. The V gene's germline CDR1 is SGHTA and CDR2 FQGNSA. V was pared by 6 bases and J by 0 bases, with 8 bases of the junction left unmatched. The CDR3 DNA is TGTGCCAGCAGACGACGACAGGGGGCCAACTCCTACGAGCAGTACTTC. Its protein product is CASRRRQGANSYEQYF.

Only a few counts were recorded for this clone. The genes are TRBV5-4 and TRBJ2-2, with D maybe TRBD1 (5 bases). V was clipped by 0 bases and J by 6 bases, with 15 bases between them. CDR1 SGHNT and CDR2 YYREEE come from the germline V gene (reference sequence). This CDR3 is 16 amino acids long. CDR3 bases: TGTGCCAGCAGCTTGGCCGTACCGACAGAAGCCGGGGAGCTGTTTTTT. Translating it yields CASSLAVPTEAGELFF.

This clone was counted a few times. This chain joins TRBV5-1 and TRBJ2-1, with TRBD2 matching 8 bases. Germline values: CDR1 SGHRS, CDR2 YFSETQ. The trim removed 7 bases at V and 3 bases at J, leaving 9 bases unmatched. This CDR3 comprises 15 residues. CDR3 in DNA: TGCGCCAGCTGCACAAGCGGGAGTCTCTACAATGAGCAGTTCTTC. Amino acid sequence: CASCTSGSLYNEQFF.

This clone has more than one count but fewer than ten. This chain links TRBV5-4 with TRBJ2-2, with TRBD2 as a possible D gene (8 bases). Trimming cost V 5 bases and J 5 bases, with 25 bases left between them. CDR1 and CDR2 (germline): SGHNT, YYREEE (reference sequence). The CDR3 spans 18 residues. CDR3 region: CASRQLSSGGLGTGELFF. CDR3 DNA: TGTGCCAGCAGACAACTGAGCTCAGGGGGACTAGGAACCGGGGAGCTGTTTTTT.

The chain employs TRBV18 and TRBJ1-1; TRBD1 matches at 10 bases. CDR3 length: 15 residues. J lost 0 bases, V lost 3 bases, and 1 base had no gene match. Germline V lookup: CDR1 KGHSH, CDR2 LQKENI. This CDR3 reads CASSPGTGVNTEAFF. CDR3 DNA: TGTGCCAGCTCACCCGGGACAGGGGTGAACACTGAAGCTTTCTTT.

The CDR3 DNA follows: TGTGCCAGCAGGAATTTGGTCAAAGTAGGAGGCTACACCTTC. Residues: CASRNLVKVGGYTF. The chain uses TRBV27 and TRBJ1-2; D is uncertain. With 6 bases removed from V and 8 bases from J, the gap between germline ends came to 19 bases. Germline CDR1 is MNHEY and CDR2 is SMNVEV (reference sequence). The CDR3 has 14 residues.

The table lists this clone with a few counts. The CDR3 loop is CAISDTRLSYNEQFF. The CDR3, as DNA: TGTGCCATCAGTGACACAAGACTCTCCTACAATGAGCAGTTCTTC. The chain carries TRBV10-3 and TRBJ2-1; no reliable D call. The CDR3 length is 15 residues. CDR1 ENHRY and CDR2 SYGVKD come from the germline V gene. V lost 3 bases, J lost 0 bases, and 9 bases lay in between.

This clone was counted only a few times. The chain recombines TRBV7-2 with TRBJ1-5; 11 bases match TRBD1. The germline gives CDR1 SGHTA, CDR2 FQGNSA. J gave up 6 bases and V 5 bases, and 9 bases lay outside the gene matches. This CDR3 is built from 16 residues. CDR3 region: CASSPHRDRGGQPQHF. The CDR3 DNA follows: TGTGCCAGCAGCCCTCACCGGGACAGGGGGGGTCAGCCCCAGCATTTT.

This clone has just a few counts. The J gene is TRBJ1-4, the V gene TRBV7-8; D uncertain. Germline assignment: CDR1 SGHVS and CDR2 FQNEAQ. The CDR3 totals 14 residues. The V end was cut by 1 base, the J end by 8 bases, with 11 bases between. This chain's CDR3 is CASSLDPKSEKLFF. Here the CDR3 DNA reads TGTGCCAGCAGCTTAGACCCTAAGTCGGAAAAACTGTTTTTT.

The chain employs TRBV20-1 and TRBJ2-7; D is uncertain. Germline V CDR1 and CDR2: DFQATT, SNEGSKA (reference sequence). The CDR3 length is 11 residues. Between the trimmed V and J ends, which lost 5 bases and 9 bases, there was a span of 14 bases. CDR3 bases: TGCAGTGCTGCTGGACCAGCCAGGCAGTACTTC. Its protein product is CSAAGPARQYF.